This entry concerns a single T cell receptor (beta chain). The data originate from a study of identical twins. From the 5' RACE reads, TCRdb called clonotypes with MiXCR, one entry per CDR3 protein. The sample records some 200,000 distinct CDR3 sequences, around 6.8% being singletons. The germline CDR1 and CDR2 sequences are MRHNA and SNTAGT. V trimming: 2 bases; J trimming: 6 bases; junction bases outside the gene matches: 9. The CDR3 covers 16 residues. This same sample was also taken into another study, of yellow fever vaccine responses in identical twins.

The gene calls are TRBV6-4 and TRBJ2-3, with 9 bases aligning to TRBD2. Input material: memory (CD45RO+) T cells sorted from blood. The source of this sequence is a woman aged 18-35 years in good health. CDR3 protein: CASSDQGGGGADTQYF. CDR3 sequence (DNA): TGTGCCAGCAGTGACCAAGGAGGCGGGGGGGCGGATACGCAGTATTTT.